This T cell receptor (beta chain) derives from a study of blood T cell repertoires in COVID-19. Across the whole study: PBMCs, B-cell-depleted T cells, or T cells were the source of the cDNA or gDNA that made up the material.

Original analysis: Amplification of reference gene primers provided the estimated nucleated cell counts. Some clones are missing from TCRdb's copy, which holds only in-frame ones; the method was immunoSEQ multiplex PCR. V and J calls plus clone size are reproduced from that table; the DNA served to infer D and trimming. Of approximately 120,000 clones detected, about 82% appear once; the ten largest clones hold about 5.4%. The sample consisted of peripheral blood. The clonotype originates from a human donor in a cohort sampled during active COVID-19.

Written as DNA, the CDR3 is TGTGCCAGCACCCCGAGCGGGAGGGGAGCCAATGAGCAGTTCTTC. It encodes CASTPSGRGANEQFF. The V and J genes are TRBV6-5 and TRBJ2-1; 10 bases line up with TRBD2. The V and J ends lost 7 bases and 6 bases, in that order; junction bases with no gene match: 9. The CDR3 runs 15 residues. Germline V gene sequence: CDR1 MNHEY, CDR2 SVGAGI.